Shown below are 19 T cell receptor delta chains from a single sample sequenced in a study of Vδ1+ human thymocytes. Study findings and constraints: Thymic TRG and TRD repertoires appeared highly polyclonal, with Gaussian CDR3 length distributions.

Sequences come from RNA converted to cDNA by reverse transcription. CDR3 amplicons came from multiplex PCR with pooled V-gene forward and constant-region reverse primers. TCRdb made new clone calls on the multiplex PCR reads using CATT. The sample lists about 25,000 delta-chain clones, around 7.7% occurring once. Their target antigens are unknown. The sequencing sample was made of Vdelta1+ gamma-delta thymocytes from the thymus. The sample's subset: FACS-sorted CD3+ TCRalphabeta- TCRVdelta1+ TCRVdelta2- thymocytes. All receptors derive from a girl younger than two who had congenital heart surgery.

The J gene call is TRDJ1, but no V gene call exists; the table names TRDD3, a call not compared with the DNA. The CDR3 contains 17 residues. The CDR3 bases are TGTGCTCTTGGGGTTATTCCTTGTCGGGGGACCACCGATAAACTCATCTTT. The encoded protein is CALGVIPCRGTTDKLIF.

This clone was seen only a few times. The rearrangement joins TRDV1 to TRDJ1; TRDD2 matches 9 bases. The V segment lost 4 bases and the J segment 0 bases; nucleotides outside the gene matches: 30. From germline, CDR1 is TSWWSYY and CDR2 QGS. The CDR3 covers 24 residues. CDR3 protein: CALGGLTFLHRPSFWGAYTDKLIF. The CDR3 DNA is TGTGCTCTTGGGGGACTAACCTTCCTACATCGGCCCTCCTTCTGGGGGGCGTACACCGATAAACTCATCTTT.

The chain joins TRDV1 to TRDJ1, with D possibly TRDD3 on 5 matching bases. The CDR3 length is 18 residues. V was pared by 2 bases and J by 11 bases, with 30 bases between. Germline assignment: CDR1 TSWWSYY and CDR2 QGS. CDR3 sequence: CALGEAWVDYTPGVSLIF. The CDR3 bases are TGTGCTCTTGGGGAAGCATGGGTGGATTACACCCCGGGGGTTAGCCTCATCTTT.

In its sample, this clone was seen a few times. The rearrangement joins TRDV1 to TRDJ1; D not resolved. The CDR3 covers 16 residues. Trimming took 2 bases from V and 7 from J, leaving 20 bases between them. Germline V gene lookup returns CDR1 TSWWSYY and CDR2 QGS. The chain's CDR3 is CALGERTGARPGKLIF. CDR3 sequence (DNA): TGTGCTCTTGGGGAAAGGACCGGGGCCCGTCCGGGTAAACTCATCTTT.

This chain connects TRDV1 to TRDJ1; TRDD3 agrees at 8 bases. This CDR3 comprises 17 residues. The junction had 11 bases not matched to a gene; V was cut back by 5 bases and J by 0 bases. Germline CDR1 is TSWWSYY and CDR2 is QGS. The CDR3 DNA reads as TGTGCTCTTGGGAAGGGATACGCGAACGTGTACACCGATAAACTCATCTTT. Translated: CALGKGYANVYTDKLIF.

The chain couples TRDV1 to TRDJ1, with 10 bases aligning to TRDD3. After removal of 1 base from V and 7 bases from J, the junction contained 12 bases not matched to a gene. CDR1 is TSWWSYY, CDR2 QGS, per germline. This CDR3 comprises 17 residues. CDR3 sequence reads: CALGERGGIRCVGKLIF. DNA of the CDR3: TGTGCTCTTGGGGAACGTGGGGGGATACGCTGTGTCGGTAAACTCATCTTT.

The table lists this clone with a few counts. The chain links TRDV1 to TRDJ1; 13 bases match TRDD3. The CDR3 length is 20 residues. The J segment lost 3 bases and the V segment lost 2 bases, leaving 15 bases of the junction unmatched. Germline assignment: CDR1 TSWWSYY and CDR2 QGS. As DNA, the CDR3 is TGTGCTCTTGGGGAAGTTCCTATAACTGGGGGATACGGGGTTGCCGATAAACTCATCTTT. This gives the protein CALGEVPITGGYGVADKLIF.

The V and J genes are TRDV1 and TRDJ1, with D unclear. Germline CDR1 is TSWWSYY and CDR2 is QGS. The CDR3 covers 16 residues. V lost 1 base and J lost 5, with 17 bases in between. The CDR3 nucleotides read TGTGCTCTTGGGGAACGACGACAAGTCCACCCGGATAAACTCATCTTT. The encoded protein is CALGERRQVHPDKLIF.

The chain uses TRDV1 and TRDJ1; TRDD3 aligns across 9 bases. The V gene end was trimmed by 1 base and the J gene end by 0 bases; junction bases not matched to a gene: 12. The CDR3 length is 19 residues. CDR1 TSWWSYY and CDR2 QGS come from the germline V gene. The CDR3 region has the DNA TGTGCTCTTGGGGAACCTGGTCCCTTCTGGGGGATCTACACCGATAAACTCATCTTT. The encoded protein is CALGEPGPFWGIYTDKLIF.

This clone was observed a handful of times. V gene TRDV1 combines with J gene TRDJ1; 9 bases agree with TRDD3. CDR1 is TSWWSYY and CDR2 is QGS in the germline V gene. This CDR3 contains 20 residues. V was pared by 2 bases and J by 0 bases, with 16 bases of the junction left unmatched. The CDR3 nucleotides read TGTGCTCTTGGGGAAGCCCCGGTCCTTTACTGGGGGAGTTACACCGATAAACTCATCTTT. Translation gives CALGEAPVLYWGSYTDKLIF.

This clone was seen a handful of times. The chain is built from TRDV1 and TRDJ1; the match to TRDD2 covers 8 bases. Trimming removed 9 bases from V and 0 bases from J; junction bases left unmatched: 18. Germline CDR1 TSWWSYY, CDR2 QGS. The CDR3 runs 18 residues. The CDR3 is CALRASYAFQQYTDKLIF. For the CDR3, the DNA is TGTGCTCTCCGGGCTTCCTACGCCTTTCAGCAGTACACCGATAAACTCATCTTT.

This clone was recorded a few times. The chain is built from TRDV1 and TRDJ1; the D is unclear. The germline V gene has CDR1 TSWWSYY and CDR2 QGS. V lost 0 bases, J lost 8 bases, and 25 bases lay in between. The CDR3 consists of 18 residues. CDR3 residues: CALGELFPHQLGWLKLIF. The CDR3 DNA follows: TGTGCTCTTGGGGAACTCTTTCCCCACCAACTCGGATGGTTGAAACTCATCTTT.

J is TRDJ1 and V is TRDV1; D remains unclear. The CDR3 consists of 15 residues. Trimming cost V 0 bases and J 5 bases, with 13 bases left between them. Germline V lookup: CDR1 TSWWSYY, CDR2 QGS. The CDR3 spells CALGELENQKDKLIF. In DNA form, the CDR3 reads TGTGCTCTTGGGGAACTAGAGAACCAGAAGGATAAACTCATCTTT.

On this clone itself: One junction end disagrees with the germline gene, perhaps due to a read error. V is TRDV1 and J is TRDJ1; 11 nucleotides agree with TRDD3. TCRdb records no J gene; here it was assigned by comparing the DNA to germline. Germline CDR1 reads TSWWSYY; CDR2 reads QGS. CDR3 length: 25 amino acids. DNA for the CDR3: TGTGCTCTTGAGGAACTCAATAAGGGGGAAGGTGGTGGGGGATACGCCCTACCCTACACCGATAAACTCATCTTT. It specifies CALEELNKGEGGGGYALPYTDKLIF.

The rearrangement uses TRDV1 and TRDJ1; 8 bases fit TRDD3. The CDR3 is 20 amino acids. Germline V gene sequence: CDR1 TSWWSYY, CDR2 QGS. Trimming cost V 2 bases and J 0 bases; bases outside gene matches: 17. The CDR3 loop reads CALGEDTSWGTRAYTDKLIF. The CDR3 bases are TGTGCTCTTGGGGAAGATACTAGCTGGGGGACCAGGGCCTACACCGATAAACTCATCTTT.

In its sample, this clone was seen a few times. The V call is TRDV1, the J call TRDJ1; D might be TRDD2 (6 bases). V dropped 4 bases and J dropped 8 bases, with 14 bases sitting between them. Germline V gene lookup returns CDR1 TSWWSYY and CDR2 QGS. CDR3 length: 13 residues. The CDR3 loop is CALGVPNGEKLIF. Here the CDR3 DNA reads TGTGCTCTTGGGGTTCCTAATGGTGAGAAACTCATCTTT.

This clone was counted between two and nine times. The V and J genes are TRDV1 and TRDJ1; 13 positions agree with TRDD3. The CDR3 consists of 21 residues. V gave up 3 bases and J gave up 0 bases; unmatched junction bases: 16. Per the germline V gene, CDR1 is TSWWSYY and CDR2 is QGS. CDR3 protein: CALGDSSYVVLGDTDTDKLIF. The CDR3 DNA reads as TGTGCTCTTGGGGACAGTTCCTACGTCGTACTGGGGGATACGGACACCGATAAACTCATCTTT.

In its sample, this clone was seen a few times. V usage is TRDV1 and J usage is TRDJ1; D is ambiguous. Germline V gives CDR1 TSWWSYY, CDR2 QGS. The CDR3 contains 16 residues. Trimming took off 1 base at V and 0 bases at J, with 12 bases between the two ends. In DNA, the CDR3 is TGTGCTCTTGGGGAACGGAAAGTCTCTTACACCGATAAACTCATCTTT. Its protein is CALGERKVSYTDKLIF.

The chain has TRDV1 and TRDJ1; unclear D gene. The V end lost 0 bases, the J end lost 0 bases, and 26 bases lay between the germline ends. This CDR3 spans 21 amino acids. Germline V gives CDR1 TSWWSYY, CDR2 QGS. The DNA of the CDR3 is TGTGCTCTTGGGGAACTCCGGAGTGGGTGGACGTTACCCCCGTACACCGATAAACTCATCTTT. Translating it yields CALGELRSGWTLPPYTDKLIF.